This TCR beta chain comes out of a study of Ad26.COV2.S vaccination and SARS-CoV-2 variants. Overall study results and limits: The authors reported substantial breadth in spike-specific CD8+ and CD4+ T cell responses after vaccination.

The treatment: around 19 received Ad26.COV2.S at low or high dose, single or two shots; several received placebo; per-sample allocation not given. Collection of the samples took place on day 63 after the first injection of vaccine or placebo. At a Boston site, the person donating was an adult of 18-55 years. The repertoire was sequenced with immunoSEQ multiplex PCR; TCRdb's copy has only in-frame clones and lacks some. The sample contains approximately 410,000 clones, over 80% of which appear only once. CDR1 and CDR2 from the germline V gene are SNHLY and FYNNEI. The CDR3 loop spans 13 amino acids. V dropped 8 bases and J dropped 5; count of bases not matched to a gene: 3. Concerning this clone: What it binds is not known.

The V gene is TRBV2, the J gene TRBJ1-2; TRBD1 aligns across 12 bases. The sequenced sample was peripheral blood, obtained in a trial of Ad26.COV2.S vaccine versus placebo. The receptor was isolated from a person between 18 and 59 years old who received the Ad26.COV2.S COVID-19 vaccine or a placebo. CDR3 residues: CASGTGGRYGYTF. The CDR3 DNA follows: TGTGCCAGCGGGACAGGGGGCAGGTATGGCTACACCTTC.